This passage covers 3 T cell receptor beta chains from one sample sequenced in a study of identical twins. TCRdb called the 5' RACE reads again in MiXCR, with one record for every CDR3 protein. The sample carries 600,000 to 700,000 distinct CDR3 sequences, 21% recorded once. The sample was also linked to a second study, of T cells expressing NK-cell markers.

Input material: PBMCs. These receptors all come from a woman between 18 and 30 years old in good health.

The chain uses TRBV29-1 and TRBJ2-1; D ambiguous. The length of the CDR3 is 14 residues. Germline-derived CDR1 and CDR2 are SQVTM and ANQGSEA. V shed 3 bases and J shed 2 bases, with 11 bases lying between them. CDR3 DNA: TGCAGCGTTGACACCACGAAGACCTACAATGAGCAGTTCTTC. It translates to CSVDTTKTYNEQFF.

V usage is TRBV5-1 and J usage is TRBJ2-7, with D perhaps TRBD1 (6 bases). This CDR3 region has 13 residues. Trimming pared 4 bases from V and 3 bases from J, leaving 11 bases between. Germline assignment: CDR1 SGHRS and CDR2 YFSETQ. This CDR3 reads CASSQTGNYEQYF. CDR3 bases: TGCGCCAGCAGCCAAACAGGGAACTACGAGCAGTACTTC.

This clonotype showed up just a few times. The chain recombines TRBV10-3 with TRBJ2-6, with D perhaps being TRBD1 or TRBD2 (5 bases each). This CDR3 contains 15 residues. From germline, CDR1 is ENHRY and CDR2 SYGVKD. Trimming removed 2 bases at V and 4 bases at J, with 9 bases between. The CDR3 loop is CAISEGGAGANVLTF. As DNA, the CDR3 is TGTGCCATCAGTGAGGGGGGAGCGGGGGCCAACGTCCTGACTTTC.